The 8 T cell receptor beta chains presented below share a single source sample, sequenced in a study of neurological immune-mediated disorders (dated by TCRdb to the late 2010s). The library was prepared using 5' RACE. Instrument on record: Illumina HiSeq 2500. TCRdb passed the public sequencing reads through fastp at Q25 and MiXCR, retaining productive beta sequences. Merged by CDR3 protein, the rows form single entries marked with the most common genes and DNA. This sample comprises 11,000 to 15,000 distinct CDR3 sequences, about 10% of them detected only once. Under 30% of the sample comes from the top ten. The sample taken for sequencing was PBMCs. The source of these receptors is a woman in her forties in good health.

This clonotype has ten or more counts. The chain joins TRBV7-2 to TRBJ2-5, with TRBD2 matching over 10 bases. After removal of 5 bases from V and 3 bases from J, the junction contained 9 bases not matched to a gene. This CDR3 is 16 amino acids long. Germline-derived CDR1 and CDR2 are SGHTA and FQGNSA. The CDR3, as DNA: TGTGCCAGCAGCCCAACGAGGAGCGGGGGGGAAGAGACCCAGTACTTC. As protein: CASSPTRSGGEETQYF.

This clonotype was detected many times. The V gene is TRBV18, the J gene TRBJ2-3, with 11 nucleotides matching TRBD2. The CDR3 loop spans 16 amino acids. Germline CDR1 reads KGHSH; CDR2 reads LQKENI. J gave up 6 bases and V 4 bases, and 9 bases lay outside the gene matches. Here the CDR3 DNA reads TGTGCCAGCTCACGTTTAGTACTAGCGGGAGTGGATACGCAGTATTTT. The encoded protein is CASSRLVLAGVDTQYF.

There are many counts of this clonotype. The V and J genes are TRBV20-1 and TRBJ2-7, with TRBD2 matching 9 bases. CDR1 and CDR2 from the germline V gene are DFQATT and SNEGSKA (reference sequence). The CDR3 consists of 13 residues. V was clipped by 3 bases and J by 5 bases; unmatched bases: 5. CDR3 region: CSASSGTSNEQYF. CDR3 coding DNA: TGCAGTGCTAGCTCCGGGACTAGCAACGAGCAGTACTTC.

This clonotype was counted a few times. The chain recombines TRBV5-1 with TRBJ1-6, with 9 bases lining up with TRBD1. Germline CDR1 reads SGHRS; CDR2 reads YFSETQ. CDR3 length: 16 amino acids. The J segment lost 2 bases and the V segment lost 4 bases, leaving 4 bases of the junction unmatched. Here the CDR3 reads CASSSRQGAYNSPLHF. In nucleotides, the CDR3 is TGCGCCAGCAGCAGCCGACAGGGGGCCTATAATTCACCCCTCCACTTT.

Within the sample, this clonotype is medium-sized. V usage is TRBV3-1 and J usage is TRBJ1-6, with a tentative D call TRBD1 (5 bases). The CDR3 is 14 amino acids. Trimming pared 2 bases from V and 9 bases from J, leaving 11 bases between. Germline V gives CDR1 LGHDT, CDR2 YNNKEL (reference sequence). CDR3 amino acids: CASSQRDQSSPLHF. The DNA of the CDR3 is TGTGCCAGCAGCCAAAGGGACCAGAGTTCACCCCTCCACTTT.

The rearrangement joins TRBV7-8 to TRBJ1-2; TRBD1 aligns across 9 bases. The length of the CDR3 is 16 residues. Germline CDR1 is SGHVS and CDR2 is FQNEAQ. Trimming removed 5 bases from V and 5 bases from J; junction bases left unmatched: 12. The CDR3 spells CASSPTGQGIGYGYTF. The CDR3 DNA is TGTGCCAGCAGCCCAACCGGACAGGGGATCGGGTATGGCTACACCTTC.

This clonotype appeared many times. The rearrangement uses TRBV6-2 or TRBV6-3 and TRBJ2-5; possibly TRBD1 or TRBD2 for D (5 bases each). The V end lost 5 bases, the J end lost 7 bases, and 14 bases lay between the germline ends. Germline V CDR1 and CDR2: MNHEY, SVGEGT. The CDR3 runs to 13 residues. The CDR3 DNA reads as TGTGCCAGCAGTCCCGGGACCACAGGGACCCAGTACTTC. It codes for CASSPGTTGTQYF.

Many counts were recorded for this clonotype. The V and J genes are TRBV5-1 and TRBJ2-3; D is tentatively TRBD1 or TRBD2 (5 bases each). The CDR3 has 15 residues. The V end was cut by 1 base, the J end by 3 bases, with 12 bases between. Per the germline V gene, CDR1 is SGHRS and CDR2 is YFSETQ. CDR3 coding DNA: TGCGCCAGCAGCTTGAGAACTTGGGGGACAGATACGCAGTATTTT. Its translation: CASSLRTWGTDTQYF.